This record concerns one T cell receptor (beta chain) sequence. This entry is derived from a study of cytomegalovirus exposure and HLA in healthy donors. 60 Vbeta and 13 Jbeta primers were used in PCR. Clones were read by immunoSEQ multiplex PCR, and TCRdb kept only the in-frame ones, dropping some. Here the sample spans fewer than 120,000 clones, around 84% being singletons. This CDR3 has 19 residues. CDR1 and CDR2 from the germline V gene are KGHSH and LQKENI. J lost 2 bases, V lost 6 bases, and 14 bases had no gene match. The sample consisted of PBMCs. V and J are TRBV18 and TRBJ2-3; TRBD2 matches at 13 bases. The TCR sequence derives from a woman aged 25-40 years in good health and CMV-seronegative. CDR3 protein: CASSPNTYGLAGDTDTQYF. In DNA form, the CDR3 reads TGTGCCAGCTCCCCGAATACATACGGACTAGCGGGAGACACAGATACGCAGTATTTT.